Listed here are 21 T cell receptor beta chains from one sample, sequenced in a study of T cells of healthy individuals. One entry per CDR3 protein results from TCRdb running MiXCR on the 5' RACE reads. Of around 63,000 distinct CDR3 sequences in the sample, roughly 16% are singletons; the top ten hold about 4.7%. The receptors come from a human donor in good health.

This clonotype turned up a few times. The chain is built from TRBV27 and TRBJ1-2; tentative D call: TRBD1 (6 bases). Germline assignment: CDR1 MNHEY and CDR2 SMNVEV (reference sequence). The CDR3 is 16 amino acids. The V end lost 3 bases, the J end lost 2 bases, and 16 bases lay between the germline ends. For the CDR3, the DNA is TGTGCCAGCAGTTTTTCCGGGACTCAGGGGAACTATGGCTACACCTTC. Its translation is CASSFSGTQGNYGYTF.

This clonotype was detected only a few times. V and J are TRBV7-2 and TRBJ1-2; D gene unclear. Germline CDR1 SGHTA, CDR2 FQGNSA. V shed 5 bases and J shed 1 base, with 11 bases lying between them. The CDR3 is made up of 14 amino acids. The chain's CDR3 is CASSPSNHNYGYTF. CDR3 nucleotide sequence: TGTGCCAGCAGCCCCAGCAACCATAACTATGGCTACACCTTC.

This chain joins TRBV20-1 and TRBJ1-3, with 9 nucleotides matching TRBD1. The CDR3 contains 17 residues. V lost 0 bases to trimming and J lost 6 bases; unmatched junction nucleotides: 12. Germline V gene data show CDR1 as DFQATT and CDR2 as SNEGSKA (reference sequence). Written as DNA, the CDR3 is TGCAGTGCTAGAGATCCCGGGACAGGGAACTCTCTAAACACCATATATTTT. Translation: CSARDPGTGNSLNTIYF.

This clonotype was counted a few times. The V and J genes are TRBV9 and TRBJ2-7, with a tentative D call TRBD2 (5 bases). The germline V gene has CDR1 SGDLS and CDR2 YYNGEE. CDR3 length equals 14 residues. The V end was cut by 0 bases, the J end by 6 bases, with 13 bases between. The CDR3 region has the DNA TGTGCCAGCAGCGTAGGTCGGGGAACGAGCGAGCAGTACTTC. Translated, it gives CASSVGRGTSEQYF.

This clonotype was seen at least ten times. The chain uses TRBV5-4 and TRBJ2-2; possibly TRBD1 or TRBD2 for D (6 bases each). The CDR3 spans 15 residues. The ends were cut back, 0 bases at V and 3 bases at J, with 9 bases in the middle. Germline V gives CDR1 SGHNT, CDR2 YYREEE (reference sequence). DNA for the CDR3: TGTGCCAGCAGCTTGGTTAGGGGGGACACCGGGGAGCTGTTTTTT. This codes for CASSLVRGDTGELFF.

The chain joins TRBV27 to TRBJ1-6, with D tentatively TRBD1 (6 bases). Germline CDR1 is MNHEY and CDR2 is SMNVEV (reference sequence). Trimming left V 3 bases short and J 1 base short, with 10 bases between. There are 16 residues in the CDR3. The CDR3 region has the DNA TGTGCCAGCAGTTTGAGAGGGGGGTCCTATAATTCACCCCTCCACTTT. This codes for CASSLRGGSYNSPLHF.

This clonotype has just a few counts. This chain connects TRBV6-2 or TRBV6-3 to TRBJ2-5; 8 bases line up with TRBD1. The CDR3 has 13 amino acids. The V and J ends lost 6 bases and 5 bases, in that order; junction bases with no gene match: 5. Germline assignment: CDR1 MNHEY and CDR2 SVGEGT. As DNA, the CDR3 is TGTGCCAGCAGACTGACAGGGGAGGAGACCCAGTACTTC. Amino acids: CASRLTGEETQYF.

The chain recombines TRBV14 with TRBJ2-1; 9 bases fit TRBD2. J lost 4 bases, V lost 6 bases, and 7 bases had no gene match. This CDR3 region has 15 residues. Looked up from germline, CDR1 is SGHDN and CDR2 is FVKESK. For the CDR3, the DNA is TGTGCCAGCAGAGGTCTAGCGGGAACATACAATGAGCAGTTCTTC. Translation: CASRGLAGTYNEQFF.

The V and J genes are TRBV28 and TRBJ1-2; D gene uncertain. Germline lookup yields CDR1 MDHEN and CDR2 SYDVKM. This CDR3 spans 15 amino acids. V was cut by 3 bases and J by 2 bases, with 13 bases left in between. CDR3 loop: CASSFPGRLNYGYTF. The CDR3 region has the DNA TGTGCCAGCAGTTTCCCTGGGCGACTGAACTATGGCTACACCTTC.

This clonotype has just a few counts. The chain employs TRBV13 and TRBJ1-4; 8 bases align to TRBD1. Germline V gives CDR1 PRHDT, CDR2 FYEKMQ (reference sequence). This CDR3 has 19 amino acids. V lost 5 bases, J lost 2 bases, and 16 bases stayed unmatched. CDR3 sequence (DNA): TGTGCCAGCAGCCAGAGAAACTTAGCCGACAGGGGTACTAATGAAAAACTGTTTTTT. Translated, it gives CASSQRNLADRGTNEKLFF.

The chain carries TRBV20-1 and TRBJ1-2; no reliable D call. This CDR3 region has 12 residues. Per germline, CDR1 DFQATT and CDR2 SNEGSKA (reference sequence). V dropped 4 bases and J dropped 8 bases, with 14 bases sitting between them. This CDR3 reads CSATLQSYGYTF. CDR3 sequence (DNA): TGCAGTGCTACCCTCCAATCCTACGGCTACACCTTC.

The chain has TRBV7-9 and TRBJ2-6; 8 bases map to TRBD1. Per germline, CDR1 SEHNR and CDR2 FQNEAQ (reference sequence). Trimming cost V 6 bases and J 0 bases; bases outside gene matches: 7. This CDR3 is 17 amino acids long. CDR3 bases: TGTGCCAGCAGAGGTTGGACAGGGCACTCTGGGGCCAACGTCCTGACTTTC. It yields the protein CASRGWTGHSGANVLTF.

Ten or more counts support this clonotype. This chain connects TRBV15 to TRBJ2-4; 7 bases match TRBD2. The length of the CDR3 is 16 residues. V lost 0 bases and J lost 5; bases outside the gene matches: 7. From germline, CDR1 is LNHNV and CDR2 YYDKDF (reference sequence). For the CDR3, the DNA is TGTGCCACCAGCAGAGATAATCGGCGGGAGCAAAACATTCAGTACTTC. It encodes CATSRDNRREQNIQYF.

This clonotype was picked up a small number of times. CDR3 amino acids: CASSAEGRETDTQYF. The CDR3 DNA follows: TGTGCCAGCAGCGCTGAAGGGCGTGAAACAGATACGCAGTATTTT. The J gene is TRBJ2-3, the V gene TRBV7-2; D is undetermined. Germline V gene data show CDR1 as SGHTA and CDR2 as FQGNSA. Trimming removed 5 bases at V and 3 bases at J, with 15 bases between. The CDR3 totals 15 residues. The full variable domain, rest sourced from reference TRBV7-2 and TRBJ2-3, is GAGVSQSPSNKVTEKGKDVELRCDPISGHTALYWYRQSLGQGLEFLIYFQGNSAPDKSGLPSDRFSAERTGGSVSTLTIQRTQQEDSAVYLCASSAEGRETDTQYFGPGTRLTVL.

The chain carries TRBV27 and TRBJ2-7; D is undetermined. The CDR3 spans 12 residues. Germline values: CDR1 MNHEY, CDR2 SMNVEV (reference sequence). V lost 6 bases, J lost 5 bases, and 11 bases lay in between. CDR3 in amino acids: CASRDPGHEQYF. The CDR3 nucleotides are TGTGCCAGCAGAGACCCCGGTCACGAGCAGTACTTC.

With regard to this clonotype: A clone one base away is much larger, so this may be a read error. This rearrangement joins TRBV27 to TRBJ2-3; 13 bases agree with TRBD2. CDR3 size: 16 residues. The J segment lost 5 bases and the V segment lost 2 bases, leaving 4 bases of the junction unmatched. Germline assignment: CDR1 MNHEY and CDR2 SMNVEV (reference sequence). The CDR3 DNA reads TGTGCCAGCAGTTTAGGCGGACTAGCGGGAGTAGATACGCAGTATTTT. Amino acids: CASSLGGLAGVDTQYF.

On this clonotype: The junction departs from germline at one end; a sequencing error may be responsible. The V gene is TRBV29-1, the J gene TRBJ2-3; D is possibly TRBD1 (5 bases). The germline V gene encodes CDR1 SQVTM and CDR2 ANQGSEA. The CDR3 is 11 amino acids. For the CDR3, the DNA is TGCAGAGTTGAGACAGAGGATACGCAGTATTTT. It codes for CRVETEDTQYF.

The CDR3 bases are TGTGCCAGCAGCTCCGGGACTAGCGACAATGAGCAGTTCTTC. This sequence encodes CASSSGTSDNEQFF. The chain recombines TRBV13 with TRBJ2-1; 10 positions match TRBD2. V lost 4 bases to trimming and J lost 5 bases; unmatched junction nucleotides: 2. CDR1 and CDR2 from the germline V gene are PRHDT and FYEKMQ (reference sequence). The CDR3 contains 14 residues.

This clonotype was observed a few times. Here the CDR3 DNA reads TGTGCCAGCAGCCCTGCCTATAATTCACCCCTCCACTTT. Translating gives CASSPAYNSPLHF. The chain employs TRBV27 and TRBJ1-6, with D hard to call. Between the trimmed V and J ends, which lost 6 bases and 2 bases, there was a span of 5 bases. Germline loops: CDR1 MNHEY, CDR2 SMNVEV (reference sequence). This CDR3 region has 13 residues.

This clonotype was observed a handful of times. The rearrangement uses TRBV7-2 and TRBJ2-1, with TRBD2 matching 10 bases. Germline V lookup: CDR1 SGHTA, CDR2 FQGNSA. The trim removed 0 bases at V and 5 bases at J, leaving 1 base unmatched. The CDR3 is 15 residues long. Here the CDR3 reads CASSLALAGHNEQFF. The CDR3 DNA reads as TGTGCCAGCAGCTTAGCACTAGCGGGACACAATGAGCAGTTCTTC.

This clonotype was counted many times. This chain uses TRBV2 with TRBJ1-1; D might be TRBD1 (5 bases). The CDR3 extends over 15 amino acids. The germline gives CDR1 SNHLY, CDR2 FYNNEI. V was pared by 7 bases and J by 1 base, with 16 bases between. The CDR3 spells CASKESGTTNTEAFF. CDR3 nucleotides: TGTGCCAGCAAAGAAAGTGGGACGACGAACACTGAAGCTTTCTTT.